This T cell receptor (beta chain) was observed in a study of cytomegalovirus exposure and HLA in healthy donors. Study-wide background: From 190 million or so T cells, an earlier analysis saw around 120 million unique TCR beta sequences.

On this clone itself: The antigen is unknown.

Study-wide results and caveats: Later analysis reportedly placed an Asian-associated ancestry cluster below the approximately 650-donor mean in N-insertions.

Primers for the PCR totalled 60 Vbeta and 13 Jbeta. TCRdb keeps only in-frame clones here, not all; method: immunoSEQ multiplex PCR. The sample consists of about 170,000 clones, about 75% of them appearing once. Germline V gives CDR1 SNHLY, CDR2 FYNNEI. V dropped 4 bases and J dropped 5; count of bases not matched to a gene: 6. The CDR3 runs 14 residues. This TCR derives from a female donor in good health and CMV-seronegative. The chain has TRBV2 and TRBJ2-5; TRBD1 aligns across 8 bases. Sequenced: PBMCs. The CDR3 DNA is TGTGCCAGCAGTGTCTACAGGGGGGAGGAGACCCAGTACTTC. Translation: CASSVYRGEETQYF.